What follows are 15 T cell receptor beta chains derived from one specimen sequenced in a study of blood T cell repertoires in COVID-19. Repertoires were generated with immunoSEQ multiplex PCR, while TCRdb's copy carries only in-frame clones and drops some. The table shows roughly 160,000 clones, with under 85% occurring only once. Sequencing input: PBMCs or T cells enriched from blood (not recorded which). The source is a man aged 50-59 years who had recovered from COVID-19.

This chain uses TRBV18 with TRBJ1-2; D unclear. Germline CDR1 reads KGHSH; CDR2 reads LQKENI. With 3 bases removed from V and 4 bases from J, the gap between germline ends came to 15 bases. The CDR3 has 15 amino acids. The DNA of the CDR3 is TGTGCCAGCTCACCGAGCACGGAGGGAGGCTATGGCTACACCTTC. Translated, it gives CASSPSTEGGYGYTF. Full variable domain (rest looked up from reference TRBV18 and TRBJ1-2): NAGVMQNPRHLVRRRGQEARLRCSPMKGHSHVYWYRQLPEEGLKFMVYLQKENIIDESGMPKERFSAEFPKEGPSILRIQQVVRGDSAAYFCASSPSTEGGYGYTFGSGTRLTVV.

The chain has TRBV4-2 and TRBJ1-2; 7 bases agree with TRBD1. With 4 bases clipped from V and 4 bases from J, the junction kept 6 bases outside the gene matches. Germline CDR1 reads LGHNA; CDR2 reads YNFKEQ. This CDR3 is 14 amino acids long. Here the CDR3 reads CASSPPTGVYGYTF. Written as DNA, the CDR3 is TGTGCCAGCAGCCCCCCAACAGGGGTCTATGGCTACACCTTC.

The V and J genes are TRBV19 and TRBJ1-2; D uncertain. CDR3 length: 13 amino acids. V lost 7 bases to trimming and J lost 0 bases, with 9 bases between them. The V gene's germline CDR1 is LNHDA and CDR2 SQIVND (reference sequence). CDR3 DNA sequence: TGTGCCAGTAACAGCAACGCTAACTATGGCTACACCTTC. Translation: CASNSNANYGYTF. The variable domain in full, with the rest retrieved from reference TRBV19 and TRBJ1-2, is DGGITQSPKYLFRKEGQNVTLSCEQNLNHDAMYWYRQDPGQGLRLIYYSQIVNDFQKGDIAEGYSVSREKKESFPLTVTSAQKNPTAFYLCASNSNANYGYTFGSGTRLTVV.

The chain carries TRBV6-5 and TRBJ1-2; perhaps TRBD1 as D (5 bases). The CDR3 spans 11 residues. Trimming took off 8 bases at V and 4 bases at J, with 8 bases between the two ends. Germline V gene lookup returns CDR1 MNHEY and CDR2 SVGAGI. The CDR3 region has the DNA TGTGCCAGCTCCGGGGGCTATGGCTACACCTTC. Translating gives CASSGGYGYTF.

The chain has TRBV1 and TRBJ1-6; TRBD1 is the table's D call and was not checked against the DNA. TRBV1 is a pseudogene. This CDR3 region has 15 residues. The CDR3 reads CTSSQRQGGHSPLHF. In nucleotides, the CDR3 is TGCACCAGCAGCCAGAGACAGGGTGGGCATTCACCCCTCCACTTT.

The V call is TRBV5-6, the J call TRBJ1-1; D may be TRBD1 (5 bases). This CDR3 region has 14 residues. Germline loops: CDR1 SGHDT, CDR2 YYEEEE. Trimming took 2 bases from V and 4 from J, leaving 12 bases between them. CDR3 amino acids: CASSLPSGFTEAFF. The CDR3, as DNA: TGTGCCAGCAGCTTACCCTCAGGGTTCACTGAAGCTTTCTTT.

This sequence joins TRBV7-6 and TRBJ2-5, with D perhaps matching TRBD1 (6 bases). In germline, CDR1 is SGHVS, CDR2 FNYEAQ. This CDR3 spans 14 amino acids. V shed 0 bases and J shed 4 bases, with 9 bases lying between them. In nucleotides, the CDR3 is TGTGCCAGCAGCTTAGCCCCGACAGGAGAGACCCAGTACTTC. It translates to CASSLAPTGETQYF.

This chain connects TRBV4-3 to TRBJ1-1; D gene unclear. This CDR3 is 16 amino acids long. Germline lookup yields CDR1 LGHNA and CDR2 YSLEER. Trimming stripped 0 bases from V and 4 bases from J, with 15 bases between. CDR3 DNA: TGCGCCAGCAGCCAAGATCCAACGGGTTACGGCACTGAAGCTTTCTTT. Its translation is CASSQDPTGYGTEAFF.

The chain recombines TRBV2 with TRBJ2-1; D not resolved. The CDR3 runs to 10 residues. V dropped 5 bases and J dropped 8 bases, with 4 bases sitting between them. The germline CDR1 and CDR2 sequences are SNHLY and FYNNEI. This CDR3 is CASSRDEQFF. CDR3 coding DNA: TGTGCCAGCAGTCGGGATGAGCAGTTCTTC.

The chain recombines TRBV24-1 with TRBJ2-1, with D possibly TRBD1 on 5 matching bases. The V gene's germline CDR1 is KGHDR and CDR2 SFDVKD. V lost 0 bases to trimming and J lost 8 bases, with 10 bases between them. There are 14 residues in the CDR3. This chain's CDR3 is CATSDLRTSHEQFF. In nucleotides, the CDR3 is TGTGCCACCAGTGATTTGCGGACATCCCATGAGCAGTTCTTC.

The chain employs TRBV28 and TRBJ2-6, with D hard to call. This CDR3 has 15 amino acids. V was pared by 6 bases and J by 0 bases, with 9 bases between. Germline assignment: CDR1 MDHEN and CDR2 SYDVKM. DNA of the CDR3: TGTGCCAGCAGCCAGACAAGCTCTGGGGCCAACGTCCTGACTTTC. Residues: CASSQTSSGANVLTF.

This clone was observed once. The chain couples TRBV7-3 to TRBJ2-1; 11 bases agree with TRBD2. V shed 5 bases, J shed 10 bases, and the junction held 13 bases outside the gene matches. The length of the CDR3 is 16 residues. Germline CDR1 is SGHTA and CDR2 is FQGTGA. DNA for the CDR3: TGTGCCAGCAGCATCACTAGCGGGGGACCCCTTAGAGAGCAGTTCTTC. This codes for CASSITSGGPLREQFF. Full variable domain (missing parts from reference TRBV7-3 and TRBJ2-1): GAGVSQTPSNKVTEKGKYVELRCDPISGHTALYWYRQSLGQGPEFLIYFQGTGAADDSGLPNDRFFAVRPEGSVSTLKIQRTERGDSAVYLCASSITSGGPLREQFFGPGTRLTVL.

V usage is TRBV3-1 (or the pseudogene TRBV3-2) and J usage is TRBJ1-2, with a weak D call TRBD1 (5 bases). The CDR3 runs to 18 residues. Germline V CDR1 and CDR2: LGHDT, YNNKEL (reference sequence). V lost 0 bases and J lost 8, with 25 bases in between. CDR3: CASSQDRGLGWGNIGYTF. The CDR3 DNA reads TGTGCCAGCAGCCAAGATCGGGGGTTGGGGTGGGGAAATATCGGCTACACCTTC.

The chain has TRBV19 and TRBJ1-1; TRBD1 agrees at 9 bases. This CDR3 is built from 16 residues. The germline V gene encodes CDR1 LNHDA and CDR2 SQIVND (reference sequence). V lost 5 bases, J lost 5 bases, and 12 bases stayed unmatched. Written as DNA, the CDR3 is TGTGCCAGTAGTCTATCCGGGACAGGGCTGGGAACTGAAGCTTTCTTT. Translated: CASSLSGTGLGTEAFF.

DNA for the CDR3: TGCAGCGTTGTACGAACAGGTCAGAATGAGCAGTTCTTC. Its translation is CSVVRTGQNEQFF. The rearrangement uses TRBV29-1 and TRBJ2-1; D may be TRBD1 (5 bases). The CDR3 extends over 13 amino acids. With 4 bases removed from V and 7 bases from J, the gap between germline ends came to 14 bases. CDR1 and CDR2 from the germline V gene are SQVTM and ANQGSEA.